Each of the 28 T cell receptor beta chains below was sequenced from the same sample in a study of beta chain features in type 1 diabetes. Study-level findings and limits: Among all four CD4+ subsets, Type 1 diabetes patients had TCRB CDR3s that were moderately but significantly shorter.

No antigen has been assigned to these receptors. Investigators reverse transcribed all isolated RNA, so they sequenced expressed TCRB transcripts. The repertoire was sequenced with immunoSEQ multiplex PCR; TCRdb's copy has only in-frame clones and lacks some. The sample has about 150,000 clones, roughly 9% seen once. Material for sequencing was central memory CD4+ T cells from blood. The receptor set was obtained from a woman aged 25 to 45 with type 1 diabetes.

CDR3 region: CASSVDGGGQPQHF. The DNA of the CDR3 is TGTGCCAGCAGCGTAGATGGAGGTGGCCAGCCCCAGCATTTT. V usage is TRBV9 and J usage is TRBJ1-5; D is undetermined. V was pared by 0 bases and J by 7 bases, with 11 bases between. Germline V lookup: CDR1 SGDLS, CDR2 YYNGEE. CDR3 size: 14 residues.

This clone has more than one count but fewer than ten. The chain recombines TRBV6-1 with TRBJ2-7; D unresolved. Per the germline V gene, CDR1 is MNHNS and CDR2 is SASEGT. V was shortened by 2 bases and J by 0 bases, with 5 bases between the two germline ends. This CDR3 contains 13 residues. The CDR3 loop is CASSEQFSYEQYF. The CDR3 bases are TGTGCCAGCAGTGAACAGTTCTCCTACGAGCAGTACTTC.

This clone has more than one count but fewer than ten. J is TRBJ1-2 and V is TRBV15; 8 bases line up with TRBD1. The V gene end was trimmed by 8 bases and the J gene end by 8 bases; junction bases not matched to a gene: 10. The CDR3 consists of 13 residues. Germline V gene sequence: CDR1 LNHNV, CDR2 YYDKDF (reference sequence). Here the CDR3 reads CATAPGTGDGYTF. The CDR3 region has the DNA TGTGCCACCGCTCCCGGGACAGGAGACGGCTACACCTTC. Together with reference TRBV15 and TRBJ1-2, the CDR3 gives the full variable domain: DAMVIQNPRYQVTQFGKPVTLSCSQTLNHNVMYWYQQKSSQAPKLLFHYYDKDFNNEADTPDNFQSRRPNTSFCFLDIRSPGLGDTAMYLCATAPGTGDGYTFGSGTRLTVV.

V is TRBV30 and J is TRBJ1-2; 8 bases are shared with TRBD1. Germline V CDR1 and CDR2: GTSNPN, SVGIG (reference sequence). The trim removed 5 bases at V and 6 bases at J, leaving 8 bases unmatched. This CDR3 has 13 residues. The CDR3 DNA reads TGTGCCTGGGAAATCGACAGGGGAAATGGCTACACCTTC. It is translated as CAWEIDRGNGYTF.

V gene TRBV7-3 combines with J gene TRBJ2-7; tentative D call: TRBD1 (6 bases). Trimming took 3 bases from V and 2 from J, leaving 8 bases between them. Germline V CDR1 and CDR2: SGHTA, FQGTGA. The CDR3 contains 13 residues. As DNA, the CDR3 is TGTGCCAGCAGCTTGAACAGGGCCTACGAGCAGTACTTC. Amino acid sequence: CASSLNRAYEQYF.

The V gene is TRBV15, the J gene TRBJ2-3, with D perhaps matching TRBD2 (5 bases). CDR3 size: 15 residues. CDR1 is LNHNV and CDR2 is YYDKDF in the germline V gene (reference sequence). Trimming cost V 2 bases and J 6 bases, with 15 bases left between them. As DNA, the CDR3 is TGTGCCACCAGCAGACGTGTAAGCGGCCAGGATACGCAGTATTTT. It yields the protein CATSRRVSGQDTQYF.

This chain uses TRBV7-8 with TRBJ2-2; TRBD1 aligns across 11 bases. V lost 4 bases to trimming and J lost 7 bases; unmatched junction nucleotides: 5. The CDR3 consists of 15 residues. Per germline, CDR1 SGHVS and CDR2 FQNEAQ. CDR3 sequence: CASSWTGGTGGELFF. In nucleotides, the CDR3 is TGTGCCAGCAGCTGGACAGGGGGCACTGGCGGGGAGCTGTTTTTT.

This chain connects TRBV30 to TRBJ1-2; D gene uncertain. Looked up from germline, CDR1 is GTSNPN and CDR2 is SVGIG (reference sequence). The CDR3 is made up of 12 amino acids. V dropped 2 bases and J dropped 4 bases, with 8 bases sitting between them. The CDR3 spells CAWSPAGYGYTF. In nucleotides, the CDR3 is TGTGCCTGGAGTCCCGCGGGCTATGGCTACACCTTC.

V is TRBV7-6 and J is TRBJ1-1; maybe TRBD1 (6 bases). Per the germline V gene, CDR1 is SGHVS and CDR2 is FNYEAQ. Trimming pared 1 base from V and 7 bases from J, leaving 19 bases between. The CDR3 sequence is 16 residues long. The CDR3, as DNA: TGTGCCAGCAGCTTAGGGGACACCAGATTAGGGGGTGAAGCTTTCTTT. Translating gives CASSLGDTRLGGEAFF.

This clone turned up a few times. This chain connects TRBV6-5 to TRBJ2-1; perhaps TRBD1 as D (6 bases). Germline V CDR1 and CDR2: MNHEY, SVGAGI. V was cut by 5 bases and J by 13 bases, with 12 bases left in between. CDR3 length: 11 residues. The CDR3 DNA sequence: TGTGCCAGCAGTAGGACAGAAATACAGTTCTTC. Translating it yields CASSRTEIQFF.

The chain joins TRBV7-9 to TRBJ2-7; TRBD1 matches at 9 bases. This CDR3 spans 14 amino acids. V shed 5 bases, J shed 6 bases, and the junction held 8 bases outside the gene matches. In germline, CDR1 is SEHNR, CDR2 FQNEAQ (reference sequence). CDR3 sequence reads: CASSEGTGRSEQYF. CDR3 nucleotide sequence: TGTGCCAGCAGCGAAGGGACAGGGCGAAGCGAGCAGTACTTC.

For the CDR3, the DNA is TGTGCCAGCTCACCCGGGACAAATGGACAGCCCCAGCATTTT. It yields the protein CASSPGTNGQPQHF. J is TRBJ1-5 and V is TRBV18; weak D call: TRBD1 (6 bases). From germline, CDR1 is KGHSH and CDR2 LQKENI. The length of the CDR3 is 14 residues. V lost 3 bases to trimming and J lost 7 bases, with 13 bases between them.

The chain has TRBV9 and TRBJ2-1, with 7 nucleotides matching TRBD2. This CDR3 is built from 15 residues. CDR1 and CDR2 from the germline V gene are SGDLS and YYNGEE. V shed 0 bases, J shed 3 bases, and the junction held 3 bases outside the gene matches. The CDR3 DNA follows: TGTGCCAGCAGCGTAGAGTCTAGCGGCTACAATGAGCAGTTCTTC. Its translation: CASSVESSGYNEQFF.

The chain is built from TRBV30 and TRBJ2-3; 10 nucleotides line up with TRBD2. Looked up from germline, CDR1 is GTSNPN and CDR2 is SVGIG (reference sequence). This CDR3 contains 15 residues. V dropped 0 bases and J dropped 2; count of bases not matched to a gene: 2. CDR3 DNA sequence: TGTGCCTGGAGTGTAACTAGCGGGACCACAGATACGCAGTATTTT. Encoded protein: CAWSVTSGTTDTQYF.

This clone was seen a few times. CDR3 region: CASSPEVGGNYGYTF. In DNA form, the CDR3 reads TGTGCCAGCTCACCGGAGGTCGGGGGGAACTATGGCTACACCTTC. This chain joins TRBV18 and TRBJ1-2, with a weak D call TRBD1 (5 bases). The V end was cut by 3 bases, the J end by 2 bases, with 13 bases between. The CDR3 loop spans 15 amino acids. Germline V gene lookup returns CDR1 KGHSH and CDR2 LQKENI.

For this clone: The same CDR3 also results from other DNA sequences found in this sample. The V gene is TRBV9, the J gene TRBJ2-5; 7 positions agree with TRBD2. V lost 0 bases and J lost 3; bases outside the gene matches: 5. There are 15 residues in the CDR3. Germline CDR1 and CDR2: SGDLS and YYNGEE. The CDR3 coding sequence is TGTGCCAGCAGCGTAGGTGCTAGCGGAAAAGAGACCCAGTACTTC. It translates to CASSVGASGKETQYF.

This clone turned up a few times. The chain joins TRBV30 to TRBJ2-5, with D possibly TRBD2 on 6 matching bases. The V end lost 4 bases, the J end lost 8 bases, and 20 bases lay between the germline ends. This CDR3 has 14 residues. Germline CDR1 is GTSNPN and CDR2 is SVGIG (reference sequence). CDR3 in DNA: TGTGCCTGGACCGTCGCGGGGACTCCTCTTACCCAGTACTTC. This sequence encodes CAWTVAGTPLTQYF.

This chain uses TRBV5-4 with TRBJ2-7, with 7 bases that match TRBD1. From germline, CDR1 is SGHNT and CDR2 YYREEE (reference sequence). CDR3 size: 14 residues. V lost 0 bases, J lost 6 bases, and 6 bases stayed unmatched. CDR3 in DNA: TGTGCCAGCAGCTTGGACAGGGGAGTTCGCGAGCAGTACTTC. Protein sequence: CASSLDRGVREQYF. The full variable domain, rest sourced from reference TRBV5-4 and TRBJ2-7, is ETGVTQSPTHLIKTRGQQVTLRCSSQSGHNTVSWYQQALGQGPQFIFQYYREEENGRGNFPPRFSGLQFPNYSSELNVNALELDDSALYLCASSLDRGVREQYFGPGTRLTVT.

The chain couples TRBV30 to TRBJ1-5, with D perhaps TRBD1 (5 bases). CDR1 GTSNPN and CDR2 SVGIG come from the germline V gene (reference sequence). The CDR3 length is 17 residues. V lost 1 base to trimming and J lost 6 bases, with 22 bases between them. CDR3 DNA sequence: TGTGCCTGGAGTGGAGGGGAGGGGCAGGGTCTTTTTCAGCCCCAGCATTTT. This gives the protein CAWSGGEGQGLFQPQHF.

V is TRBV2 and J is TRBJ2-7, with a weak D call TRBD2 (6 bases). In germline, CDR1 is SNHLY, CDR2 FYNNEI. The length of the CDR3 is 14 residues. Trimming took 7 bases from V and 0 from J, leaving 13 bases between them. The CDR3 loop reads CASTGVGTSYEQYF. The DNA of the CDR3 is TGTGCCAGCACGGGGGTGGGAACCTCCTACGAGCAGTACTTC.

The table lists this clone with a few counts. The rearrangement joins TRBV7-3 to TRBJ2-3; 10 bases align to TRBD2. V dropped 5 bases and J dropped 1; count of bases not matched to a gene: 9. Germline CDR1 SGHTA, CDR2 FQGTGA. The CDR3 covers 17 residues. The CDR3 here is CASSAIAGGFGTDTQYF. CDR3 coding DNA: TGTGCCAGCAGCGCCATAGCGGGGGGATTCGGCACAGATACGCAGTATTTT. The full variable domain, completed using reference TRBV7-3 and TRBJ2-3, is GAGVSQTPSNKVTEKGKYVELRCDPISGHTALYWYRQSLGQGPEFLIYFQGTGAADDSGLPNDRFFAVRPEGSVSTLKIQRTERGDSAVYLCASSAIAGGFGTDTQYFGPGTRLTVL.

The chain links TRBV4-3 to TRBJ1-5; 7 nucleotides agree with TRBD1. V trimming: 1 base; J trimming: 4 bases; junction bases outside the gene matches: 4. CDR3 length: 15 amino acids. Germline loops: CDR1 LGHNA, CDR2 YSLEER. CDR3 coding DNA: TGCGCCAGCAGCCAAGGACAGGGTGGAAATCAGCCCCAGCATTTT. Residues: CASSQGQGGNQPQHF.

This chain connects TRBV6-1 to TRBJ2-4; 8 bases align to TRBD1. The CDR3 sequence is 10 residues long. The V gene's germline CDR1 is MNHNS and CDR2 SASEGT. The ends lost 6 bases at V and 15 bases at J; junction bases unmatched: 4. The DNA for the CDR3 is TGTGCCAGCAGCGACAGGGGACGGTACTTC. Translation: CASSDRGRYF.

The V and J genes are TRBV6-5 and TRBJ2-1, with unresolved D. Between the trimmed V and J ends, which lost 2 bases and 5 bases, there was a span of 13 bases. This CDR3 contains 15 residues. Germline CDR1 MNHEY, CDR2 SVGAGI. The CDR3, as DNA: TGTGCCAGCAGTTACGAGCTAGAAGCCCACAATGAGCAGTTCTTC. It yields the protein CASSYELEAHNEQFF.

V gene TRBV2 combines with J gene TRBJ2-1; D uncertain. CDR1 SNHLY and CDR2 FYNNEI come from the germline V gene. With 4 bases removed from V and 4 bases from J, the gap between germline ends came to 2 bases. This CDR3 is built from 11 residues. CDR3 loop: CASSAYNEQFF. The DNA for the CDR3 is TGTGCCAGCAGTGCATACAATGAGCAGTTCTTC.

The chain recombines TRBV9 with TRBJ2-2, with TRBD1 matching 8 bases. Germline V lookup: CDR1 SGDLS, CDR2 YYNGEE. The trim removed 3 bases at V and 5 bases at J, leaving 6 bases unmatched. The CDR3 has 15 amino acids. This CDR3 is CASSAGGTGTGELFF. CDR3 sequence (DNA): TGTGCCAGCAGCGCAGGGGGCACGGGGACCGGGGAGCTGTTTTTT.

This clone was seen a few times. The rearrangement uses TRBV9 and TRBJ2-6; 9 nucleotides line up with TRBD2. V shed 0 bases, J shed 2 bases, and the junction held 6 bases outside the gene matches. This CDR3 region has 18 residues. The V gene's germline CDR1 is SGDLS and CDR2 YYNGEE. The CDR3 DNA follows: TGTGCCAGCAGCGTAGGGGCTCTAGCGGGAACTGGGGCCAACGTCCTGACTTTC. The encoded protein is CASSVGALAGTGANVLTF.

This clone was detected a few times. This sequence joins TRBV12-5 and TRBJ2-5, with TRBD2 identical over 12 bases. This CDR3 is 15 amino acids long. V shed 7 bases and J 4 bases; nucleotides not matched to a gene: 7. From germline, CDR1 is LGHNT and CDR2 FRNRAP. Here the CDR3 DNA reads TGTGCTAGTGCAAAGGGACTAGCGGGTTTAGAGACCCAGTACTTC. Amino acid sequence: CASAKGLAGLETQYF.